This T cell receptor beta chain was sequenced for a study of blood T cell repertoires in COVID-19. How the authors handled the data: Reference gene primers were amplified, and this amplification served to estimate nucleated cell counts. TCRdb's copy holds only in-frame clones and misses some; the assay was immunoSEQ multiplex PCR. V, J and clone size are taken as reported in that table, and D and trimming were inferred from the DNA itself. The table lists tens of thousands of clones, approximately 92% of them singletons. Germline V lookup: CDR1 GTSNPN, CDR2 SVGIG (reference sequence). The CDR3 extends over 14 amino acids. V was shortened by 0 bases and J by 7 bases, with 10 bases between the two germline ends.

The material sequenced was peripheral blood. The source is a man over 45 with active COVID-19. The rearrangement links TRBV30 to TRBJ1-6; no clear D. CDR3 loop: CAWSVGSENSPLHF. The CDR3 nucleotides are TGTGCCTGGAGTGTGGGCTCAGAGAATTCACCCCTCCACTTT.